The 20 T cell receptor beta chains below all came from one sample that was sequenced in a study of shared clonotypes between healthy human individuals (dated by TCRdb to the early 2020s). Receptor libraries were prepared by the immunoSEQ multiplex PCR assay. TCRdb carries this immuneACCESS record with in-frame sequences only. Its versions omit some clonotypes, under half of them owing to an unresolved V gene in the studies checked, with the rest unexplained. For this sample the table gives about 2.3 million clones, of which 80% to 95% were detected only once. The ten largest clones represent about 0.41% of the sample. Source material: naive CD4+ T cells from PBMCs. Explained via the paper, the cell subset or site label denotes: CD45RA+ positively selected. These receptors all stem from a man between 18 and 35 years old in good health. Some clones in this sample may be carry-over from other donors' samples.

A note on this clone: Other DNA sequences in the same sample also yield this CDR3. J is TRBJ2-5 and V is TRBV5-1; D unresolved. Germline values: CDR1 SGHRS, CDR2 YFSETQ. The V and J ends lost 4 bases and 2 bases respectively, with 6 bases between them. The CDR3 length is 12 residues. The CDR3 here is CASSLDQETQYF. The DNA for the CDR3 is TGCGCCAGCAGCCTGGATCAAGAGACCCAGTACTTC.

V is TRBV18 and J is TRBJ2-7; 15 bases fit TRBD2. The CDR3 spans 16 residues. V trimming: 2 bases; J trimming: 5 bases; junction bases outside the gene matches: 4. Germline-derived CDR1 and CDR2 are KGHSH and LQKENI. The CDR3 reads CASSPGLAGGNHEQYF. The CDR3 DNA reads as TGTGCCAGCTCACCAGGACTAGCGGGAGGGAACCACGAGCAGTACTTC.

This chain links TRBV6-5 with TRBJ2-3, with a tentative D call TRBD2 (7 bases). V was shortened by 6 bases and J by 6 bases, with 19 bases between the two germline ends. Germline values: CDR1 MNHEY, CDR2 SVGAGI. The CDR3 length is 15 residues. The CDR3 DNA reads TGTGCCAGCAGCCCCCGGGGGGCCAGGGAGGATACGCAGTATTTT. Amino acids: CASSPRGAREDTQYF.

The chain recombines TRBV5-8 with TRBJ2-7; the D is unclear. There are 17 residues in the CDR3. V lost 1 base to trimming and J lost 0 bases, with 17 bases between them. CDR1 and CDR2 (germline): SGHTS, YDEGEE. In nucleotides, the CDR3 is TGTGCCAGCAGCTTGATGTTGACGGACGATACCTCCTACGAGCAGTACTTC. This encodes CASSLMLTDDTSYEQYF.

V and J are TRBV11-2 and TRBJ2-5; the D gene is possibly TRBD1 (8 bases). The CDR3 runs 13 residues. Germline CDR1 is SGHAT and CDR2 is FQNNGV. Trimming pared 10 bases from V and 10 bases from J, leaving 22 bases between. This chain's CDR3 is CATRQGAGGGQYF. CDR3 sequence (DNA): TGTGCCACCCGGCAGGGGGCTGGGGGGGGCCAGTACTTC.

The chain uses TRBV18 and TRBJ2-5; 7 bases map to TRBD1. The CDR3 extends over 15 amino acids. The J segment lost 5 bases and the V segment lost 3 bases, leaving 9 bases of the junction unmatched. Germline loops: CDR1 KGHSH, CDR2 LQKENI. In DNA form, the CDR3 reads TGTGCCAGCTCACCGTTACAGGGGTTTTACGAGACCCAGTACTTC. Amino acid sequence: CASSPLQGFYETQYF.

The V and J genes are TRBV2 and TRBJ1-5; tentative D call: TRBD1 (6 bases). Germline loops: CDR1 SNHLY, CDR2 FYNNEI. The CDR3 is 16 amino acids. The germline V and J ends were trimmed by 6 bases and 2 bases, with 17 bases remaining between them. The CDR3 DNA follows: TGTGCCAGCAGCGAAAGTCAGGGGCTCGGCAATCAGCCCCAGCATTTT. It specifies CASSESQGLGNQPQHF.

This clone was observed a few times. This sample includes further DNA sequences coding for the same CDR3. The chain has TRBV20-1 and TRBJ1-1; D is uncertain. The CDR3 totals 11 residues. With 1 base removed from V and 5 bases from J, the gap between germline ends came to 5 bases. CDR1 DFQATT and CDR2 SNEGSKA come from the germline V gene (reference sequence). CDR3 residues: CSARGETEAFF. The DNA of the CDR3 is TGCAGTGCTAGAGGGGAAACTGAAGCTTTCTTT.

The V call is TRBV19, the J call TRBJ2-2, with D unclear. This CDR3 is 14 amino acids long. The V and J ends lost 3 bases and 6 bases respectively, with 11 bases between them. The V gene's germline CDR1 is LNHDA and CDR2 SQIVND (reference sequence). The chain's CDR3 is CASSIPLTPGELFF. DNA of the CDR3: TGTGCCAGTAGTATCCCCCTTACACCCGGGGAGCTGTTTTTT.

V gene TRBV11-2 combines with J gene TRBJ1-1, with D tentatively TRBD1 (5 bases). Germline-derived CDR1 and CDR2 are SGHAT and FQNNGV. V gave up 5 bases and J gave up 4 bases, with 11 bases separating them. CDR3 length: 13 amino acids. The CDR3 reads CASSAGLTTEAFF. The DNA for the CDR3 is TGTGCCAGCAGCGCGGGACTAACCACTGAAGCTTTCTTT. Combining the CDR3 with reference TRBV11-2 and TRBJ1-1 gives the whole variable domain EAGVAQSPRYKIIEKRQSVAFWCNPISGHATLYWYQQILGQGPKLLIQFQNNGVVDDSQLPKDRFSAERLKGVDSTLKIQPAKLEDSAVYLCASSAGLTTEAFFGQGTRLTVV.

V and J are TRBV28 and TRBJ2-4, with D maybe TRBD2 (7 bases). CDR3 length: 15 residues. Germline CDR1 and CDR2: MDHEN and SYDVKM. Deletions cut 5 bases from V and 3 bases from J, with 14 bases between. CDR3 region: CASSPRGEGKNIQYF. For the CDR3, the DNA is TGTGCCAGCAGTCCAAGGGGGGAGGGCAAAAACATTCAGTACTTC. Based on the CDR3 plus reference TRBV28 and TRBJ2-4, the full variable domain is DVKVTQSSRYLVKRTGEKVFLECVQDMDHENMFWYRQDPGLGLRLIYFSYDVKMKEKGDIPEGYSVSREKKERFSLILESASTNQTSMYLCASSPRGEGKNIQYFGAGTRLSVL.

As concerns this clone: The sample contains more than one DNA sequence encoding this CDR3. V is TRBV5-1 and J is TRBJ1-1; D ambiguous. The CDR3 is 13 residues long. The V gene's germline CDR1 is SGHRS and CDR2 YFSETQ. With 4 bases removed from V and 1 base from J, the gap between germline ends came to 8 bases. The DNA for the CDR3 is TGCGCCAGCAGCAGTACCGGGAACACTGAAGCTTTCTTT. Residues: CASSSTGNTEAFF.

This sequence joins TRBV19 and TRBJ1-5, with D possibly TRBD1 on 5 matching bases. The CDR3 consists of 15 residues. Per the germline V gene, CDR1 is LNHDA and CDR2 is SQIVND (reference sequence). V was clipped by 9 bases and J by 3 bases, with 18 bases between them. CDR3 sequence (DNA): TGTGCCAGCCACATGAGTAGACAGCTCAATCAGCCCCAGCATTTT. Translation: CASHMSRQLNQPQHF.

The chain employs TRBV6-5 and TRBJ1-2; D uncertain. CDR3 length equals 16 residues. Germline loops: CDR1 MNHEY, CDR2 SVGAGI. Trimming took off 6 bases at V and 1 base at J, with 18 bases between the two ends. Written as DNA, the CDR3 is TGTGCCAGCAGGTACCTGGACGCTTACCTTAACTATGGCTACACCTTC. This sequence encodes CASRYLDAYLNYGYTF.

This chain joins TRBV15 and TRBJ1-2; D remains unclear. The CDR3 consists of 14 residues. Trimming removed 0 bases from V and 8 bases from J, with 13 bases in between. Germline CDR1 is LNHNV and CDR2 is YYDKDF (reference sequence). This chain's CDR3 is CATSRDLTQRGYTF. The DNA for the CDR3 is TGTGCCACCAGCAGAGATCTGACACAGAGGGGCTACACCTTC.

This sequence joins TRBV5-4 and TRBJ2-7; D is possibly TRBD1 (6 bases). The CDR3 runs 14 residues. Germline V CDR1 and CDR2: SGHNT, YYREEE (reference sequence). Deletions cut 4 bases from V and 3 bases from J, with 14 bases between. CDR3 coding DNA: TGTGCCAGCAGCCGACAGGTTGGGAACTACGAGCAGTACTTC. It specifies CASSRQVGNYEQYF. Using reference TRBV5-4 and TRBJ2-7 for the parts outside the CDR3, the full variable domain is ETGVTQSPTHLIKTRGQQVTLRCSSQSGHNTVSWYQQALGQGPQFIFQYYREEENGRGNFPPRFSGLQFPNYSSELNVNALELDDSALYLCASSRQVGNYEQYFGPGTRLTVT.

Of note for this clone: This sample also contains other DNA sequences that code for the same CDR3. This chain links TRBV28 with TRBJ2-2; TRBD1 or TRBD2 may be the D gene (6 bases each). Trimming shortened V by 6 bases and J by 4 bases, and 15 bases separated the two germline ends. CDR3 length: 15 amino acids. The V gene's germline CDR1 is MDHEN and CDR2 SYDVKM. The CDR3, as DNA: TGTGCCAGCAGCTCACCCAGGGGAGGCACCGGGGAGCTGTTTTTT. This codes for CASSSPRGGTGELFF.

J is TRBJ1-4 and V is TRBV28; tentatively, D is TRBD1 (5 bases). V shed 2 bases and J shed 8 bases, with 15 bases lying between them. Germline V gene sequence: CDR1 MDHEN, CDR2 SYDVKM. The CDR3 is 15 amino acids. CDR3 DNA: TGTGCCAGCAGTTTAGCCGGGACCTTGGGGGAAAAACTGTTTTTT. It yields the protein CASSLAGTLGEKLFF.

The DNA for the CDR3 is TGTGCCAGCAGTCCCGGCCGACAGTTGAACACTGAAGCTTTCTTT. Translated, it gives CASSPGRQLNTEAFF. This chain connects TRBV27 to TRBJ1-1; TRBD1 might be the D (5 bases). The CDR3 length is 15 residues. V lost 5 bases and J 0 bases, leaving 13 bases between the germline ends. Germline lookup yields CDR1 MNHEY and CDR2 SMNVEV (reference sequence).

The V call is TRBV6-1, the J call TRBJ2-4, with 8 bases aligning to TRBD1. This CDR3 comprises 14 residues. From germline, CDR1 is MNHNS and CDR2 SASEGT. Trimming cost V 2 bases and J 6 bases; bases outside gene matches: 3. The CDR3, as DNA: TGTGCCAGCAGTGAACAGGGGGCGGTAAACATTCAGTACTTC. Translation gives CASSEQGAVNIQYF.